This T cell receptor (beta chain) came from a study of liver allograft versus peripheral blood T cells. Overall study: Comparing T cell receptor repertoires in transplanted livers with those in recipients' peripheral blood was part of the design.

MiXCR was run by TCRdb on the reads, yielding one entry per CDR3 protein. This sample yields 9,700 or so distinct CDR3 sequences, of which roughly 27% are seen a single time; 7.5% to 9% belongs to the top ten. Sample share makes this clonotype medium-sized. Its antigen is currently unknown. The junction shows a germline mismatch at one end, possibly a read error. Points from the study as a whole: The authors reported that T cell receptor repertoires inside liver allografts differed from those in peripheral blood.

The CDR3 is 11 residues long. Germline V gene data show CDR1 as ENHRY and CDR2 as SYGVKD. This rearrangement joins TRBV10-3 to TRBJ1-6; D not certain. This sequence was found in a human patient who had a liver transplant. Some T cells may be graft donor cells. For the CDR3, the DNA is TGTGCCGTCAGTGAGGGTTCACCCCTCCACTTT. This gives the protein CAVSEGSPLHF.